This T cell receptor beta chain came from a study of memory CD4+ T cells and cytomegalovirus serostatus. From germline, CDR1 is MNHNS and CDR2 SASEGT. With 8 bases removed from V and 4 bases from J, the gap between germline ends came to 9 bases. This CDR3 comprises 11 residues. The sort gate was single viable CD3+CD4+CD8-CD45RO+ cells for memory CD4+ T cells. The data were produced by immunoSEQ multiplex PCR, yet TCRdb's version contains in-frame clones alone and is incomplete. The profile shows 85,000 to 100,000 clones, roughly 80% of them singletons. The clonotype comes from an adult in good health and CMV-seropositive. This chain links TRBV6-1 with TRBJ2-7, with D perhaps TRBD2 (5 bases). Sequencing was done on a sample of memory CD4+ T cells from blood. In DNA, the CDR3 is TGTGCCAGCGGGAGAGGTTACGAGCAGTACTTC. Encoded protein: CASGRGYEQYF.